This TCR beta chain is drawn from a study of blood T cell repertoires in COVID-19. Study context: COVID-19 samples from acute and convalescent phases originated in the United States, Italy and Spain.

This study enrolled people aged about 18 to 95 from 20 to 25 US geographic areas. Per the study methods: Amplification of reference gene primers was used by the study to estimate nucleated cell counts. Repertoires were generated with immunoSEQ multiplex PCR, while TCRdb's copy carries only in-frame clones and drops some. V, J and clone size are those of that table, while D and trimming were read from the DNA. The data hold roughly 360,000 clones, with about 89% observed a single time. V was clipped by 0 bases and J by 2 bases, with 10 bases between them. CDR1 LGHDT and CDR2 YNNKEL come from the germline V gene (reference sequence). The CDR3 loop spans 15 amino acids.

This TCR came from a man aged 25-45 years who had recovered from COVID-19. The chain has TRBV3-1 (or the pseudogene TRBV3-2) and TRBJ1-2; D unclear. The material sequenced was PBMCs or T cells enriched from blood (not recorded which). CDR3 sequence: CASSQDIDGNYGYTF. CDR3 sequence (DNA): TGTGCCAGCAGCCAAGATATCGACGGGAACTATGGCTACACCTTC.